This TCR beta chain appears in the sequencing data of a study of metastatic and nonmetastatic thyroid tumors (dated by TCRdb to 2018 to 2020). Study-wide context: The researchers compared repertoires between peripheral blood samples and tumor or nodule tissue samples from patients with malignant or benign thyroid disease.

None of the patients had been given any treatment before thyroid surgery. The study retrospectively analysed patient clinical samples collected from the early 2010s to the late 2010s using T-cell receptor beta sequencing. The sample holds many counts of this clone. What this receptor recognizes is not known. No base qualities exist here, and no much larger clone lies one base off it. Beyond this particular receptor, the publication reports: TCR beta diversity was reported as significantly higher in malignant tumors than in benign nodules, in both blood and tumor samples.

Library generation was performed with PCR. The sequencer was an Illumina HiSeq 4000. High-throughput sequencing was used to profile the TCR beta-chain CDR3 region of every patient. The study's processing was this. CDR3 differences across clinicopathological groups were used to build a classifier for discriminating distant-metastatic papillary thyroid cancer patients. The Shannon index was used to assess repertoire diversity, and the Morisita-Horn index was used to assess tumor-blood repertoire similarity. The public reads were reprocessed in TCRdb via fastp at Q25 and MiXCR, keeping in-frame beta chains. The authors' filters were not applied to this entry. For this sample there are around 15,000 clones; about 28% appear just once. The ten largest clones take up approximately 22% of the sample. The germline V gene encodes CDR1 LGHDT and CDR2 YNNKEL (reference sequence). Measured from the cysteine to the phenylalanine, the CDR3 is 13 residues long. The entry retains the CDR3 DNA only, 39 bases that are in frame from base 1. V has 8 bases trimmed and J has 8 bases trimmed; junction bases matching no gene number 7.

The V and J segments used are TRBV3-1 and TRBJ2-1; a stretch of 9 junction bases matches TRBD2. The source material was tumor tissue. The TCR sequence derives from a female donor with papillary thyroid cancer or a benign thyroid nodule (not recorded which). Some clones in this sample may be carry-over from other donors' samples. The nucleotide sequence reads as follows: TGTGCCAGCGTCCAGCGGGGGGATCATGAGCAGTTCTTC. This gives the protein CASVQRGDHEQFF.